The TCR beta chain described here comes from a study of blood T cells in healthy people across ages. General study points: The long-lived group displayed more naive CD4+ cells, plus higher diversity, than the aged donors did.

The CDR3 is made up of 14 amino acids. In germline, CDR1 is LGHNA, CDR2 YNFKEQ. V gave up 0 bases and J gave up 7 bases, with 10 bases separating them. With a J-beta primer mix and a sample-barcoded 5' primer, a second PCR ran about 6 to 11 cycles. MiXCR, run by TCRdb on the 5' RACE reads, gives a single entry per CDR3 protein. The profile shows roughly 800,000 distinct CDR3 sequences, 58% of them singletons. On this clonotype itself: Its target is not known.

The receptor was isolated from a man aged 30-40 years in good health. The sequenced sample consisted of blood. The gene calls are TRBV4-2 and TRBJ1-5, with D hard to call. The CDR3 DNA sequence: TGTGCCAGCAGCCAAGATTTAGGAGGGCAGCCCCAGCATTTT. It is translated as CASSQDLGGQPQHF.